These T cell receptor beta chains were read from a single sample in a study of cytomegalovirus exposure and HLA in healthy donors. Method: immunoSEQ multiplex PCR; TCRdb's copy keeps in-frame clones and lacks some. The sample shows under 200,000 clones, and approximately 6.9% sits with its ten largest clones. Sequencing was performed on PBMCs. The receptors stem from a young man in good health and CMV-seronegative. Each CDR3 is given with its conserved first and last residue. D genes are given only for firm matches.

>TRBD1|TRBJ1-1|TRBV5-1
TGCGCCAGCAGTTATGACAGGGTGACCACTGAAGCTTTCTTT
CASSYDRVTTEAFF
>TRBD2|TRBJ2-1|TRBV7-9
TGTGCCAGCAGCTTAGCGGGAGGGCCAGGGAATGAGCAGTTCTTC
CASSLAGGPGNEQFF
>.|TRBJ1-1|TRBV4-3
TGCGCCAGCAGCCCACCCCCTGGGGAGGGAAGGAACACTGAAGCTTTCTTT
CASSPPPGEGRNTEAFF
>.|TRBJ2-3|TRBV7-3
TGTGCCAGCAGCTCCCGGACTGAGGGTGGAGATACGCAGTATTTT
CASSSRTEGGDTQYF
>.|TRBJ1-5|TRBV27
TGTGCCAGCAGTTCAGGAGGGTTAAGGCAGCCCCAGCATTTT
CASSSGGLRQPQHF
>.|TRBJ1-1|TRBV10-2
TGCGCCAGCAGTACAGCCCCAAACACTGAAGCTTTCTTT
CASSTAPNTEAFF
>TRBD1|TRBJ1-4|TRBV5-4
TGTGCCAGCAGCCAGCAGGGGGCGGAAGAAAAACTGTTTTTT
CASSQQGAEEKLFF
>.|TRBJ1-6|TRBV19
TGTGCCAGTAGTATAGCTCCCGAGGTGCGCATTCTCCACTTT
CASSIAPEVRILHF
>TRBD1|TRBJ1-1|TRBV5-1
TGCGCCAGCAGCTTGGCCGGGACAGCGGGCACTGAAGCTTTCTTT
CASSLAGTAGTEAFF
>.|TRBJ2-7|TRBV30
TGTGCCTGGAGCTCTGATCAGGGGAAGGAGCAGTACTTC
CAWSSDQGKEQYF
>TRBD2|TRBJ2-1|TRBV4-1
TGCGCCAGCAGCCTAGGAAGGGCTAGCGGGGTTTACTACAATGAGCAGTTCTTC
CASSLGRASGVYYNEQFF
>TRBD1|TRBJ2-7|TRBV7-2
TGTGCCAGCAGGCCCGGGCAGGGGGATATCTACGAGCAGTACTTC
CASRPGQGDIYEQYF
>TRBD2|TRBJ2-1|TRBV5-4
TGTGCCAGCAGCTGGAGACTAGCGAATGAGCAGTTCTTC
CASSWRLANEQFF
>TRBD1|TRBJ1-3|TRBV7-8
TGTGCCAGCAGCTCGGGACAGTTACCAAACACCATATATTTT
CASSSGQLPNTIYF
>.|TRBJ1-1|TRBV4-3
TGCGCCAGCAGCCAAGAGGGGGGTTCAGAAGCTTTCTTT
CASSQEGGSEAFF
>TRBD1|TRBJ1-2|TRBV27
TGTGCCAGCAGTTCGGGACAGGCAATCTATGGCTACACCTTC
CASSSGQAIYGYTF
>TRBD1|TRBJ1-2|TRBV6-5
TGTGCCAGCAGTTACGGCGGGACAGTCTATGGCTACACCTTC
CASSYGGTVYGYTF
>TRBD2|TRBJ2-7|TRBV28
TGTGCCAGCAGCCCTATGGGGTGGCGGGAGGGGCAGCGCGAGCAGTACTTC
CASSPMGWREGQREQYF
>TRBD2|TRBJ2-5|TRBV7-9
TGTGCCAGCAGGCTGGCGGGAGGTGTAGGAGAGACCCAGTACTTC
CASRLAGGVGETQYF
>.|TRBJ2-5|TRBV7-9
TGTGCCAGCAGCTTAGTCTTCCAAGAGACCCAGTACTTC
CASSLVFQETQYF
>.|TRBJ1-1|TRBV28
TGTGCCAGCCACTATACAGGGTTGGACACTGAAGCTTTCTTT
CASHYTGLDTEAFF
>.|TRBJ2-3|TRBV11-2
TGTGCCAGCAGCTTAGATTATCGCAGGGGAGATACGCAGTATTTT
CASSLDYRRGDTQYF
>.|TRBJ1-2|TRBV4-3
TGCGCCAGCAGCCAAGATCCAGGGTTTGGGCAAAGGTATGGCTACACCTTC
CASSQDPGFGQRYGYTF
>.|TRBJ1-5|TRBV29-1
TGCAGCGTGAAAGGGGCTAATCAGCCCCAGCATTTT
CSVKGANQPQHF
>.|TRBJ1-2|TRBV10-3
TGTGCCATCAGTGAGCTACAGGGTTTCTATGGCTACACCTTC
CAISELQGFYGYTF
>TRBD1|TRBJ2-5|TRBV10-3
TGTGCCATCAGAGGGGACAGGGGGGGAGAGACCCAGTACTTC
CAIRGDRGGETQYF
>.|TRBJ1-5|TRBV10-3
TGTGCCACCAAGTACCAGGCGGGGGATCAGCCCCAGCATTTT
CATKYQAGDQPQHF
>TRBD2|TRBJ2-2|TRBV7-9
TGTGCCAGCAGTTCCCCCTGGACTAGCGGGACCGGGGAGCTGTTTTTT
CASSSPWTSGTGELFF
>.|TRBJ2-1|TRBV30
TGTGCCTGGAGCGCTGGACACCCCAATGAGCAGTTCTTC
CAWSAGHPNEQFF
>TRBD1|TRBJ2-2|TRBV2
TGTGCCAGCAGATTGGACAGGGAGACCGGGGAGCTGTTTTTT
CASRLDRETGELFF
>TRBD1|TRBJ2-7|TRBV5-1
TGCGCCAGCAGCTTAGGTAGACAGGGGGCCGAGCAGTACTTC
CASSLGRQGAEQYF
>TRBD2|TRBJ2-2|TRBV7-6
TGTGCCAGCAGCTTAGCACCACTAGCGGGAGACACCGGGGAGCTGTTTTTT
CASSLAPLAGDTGELFF
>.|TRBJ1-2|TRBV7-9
TGTGCCAGCAGCTTAGGGGACCCGGAGGGGTATGGCTACACCTTC
CASSLGDPEGYGYTF
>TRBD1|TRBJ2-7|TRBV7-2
TGTGCCAGCTCCCCCCAGGGACAGGGTGTCTACGAGCAGTACTTC
CASSPQGQGVYEQYF
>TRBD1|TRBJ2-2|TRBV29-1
TGCAGCGTGGACCGGGTGACAGGGACCGGGGAGCTGTTTTTT
CSVDRVTGTGELFF
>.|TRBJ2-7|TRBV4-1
TGCGCCAGCAGCCAAGGAGGGGGGGCTACCTACGAGCAGTACTTC
CASSQGGGATYEQYF
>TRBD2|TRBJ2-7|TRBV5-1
TGCGCCAGCAGCCAAGGGACTAGCGGGAGATTGTACGAGCAGTACTTC
CASSQGTSGRLYEQYF
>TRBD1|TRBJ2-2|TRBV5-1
TGCGCCAGCAGCTCGACAGGGGCCGGCACCGGGGAGCTGTTTTTT
CASSSTGAGTGELFF
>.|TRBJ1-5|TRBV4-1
TGCGCCAGCAGCCAAGCCCATAGGGACATTAATCAGCCCCAGCATTTT
CASSQAHRDINQPQHF
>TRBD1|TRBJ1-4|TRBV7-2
TGTGCCAGCAGCTCCCCGGGGGACAGCTCTGCAACTAATGAAAAACTGTTTTTT
CASSSPGDSSATNEKLFF
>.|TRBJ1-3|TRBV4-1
TGCGCCAGCAGCCAAGAAGTCTCCGGGGGAAACACCATATATTTT
CASSQEVSGGNTIYF
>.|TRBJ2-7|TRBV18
TGTGCCAGCTCACCACCCCACAGCTATCTGTCCTACGAGCAGTACTTC
CASSPPHSYLSYEQYF
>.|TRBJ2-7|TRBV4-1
TGCGCCAGCAGCCAGTCGGTCTTTCCTCCCCTCTACGAGCAGTACTTC
CASSQSVFPPLYEQYF
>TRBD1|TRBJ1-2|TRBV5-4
TGTGCCAGCAGCTTGCAGGGGGCCTATGGCTACACCTTC
CASSLQGAYGYTF
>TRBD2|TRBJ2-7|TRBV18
TGTGCCAGCTCACCGACTAGCGGGAGATCTTCCTTCTACGAGCAGTACTTC
CASSPTSGRSSFYEQYF
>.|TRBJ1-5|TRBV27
TGTGCCAGCAGTTGGACAGCCTCAAACCAGCCCCAGCATTTT
CASSWTASNQPQHF
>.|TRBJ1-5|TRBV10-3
TGTGCCATCAACAACGGGGGCAATCAGCCCCAGCATTTT
CAINNGGNQPQHF
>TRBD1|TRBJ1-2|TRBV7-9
TGTGCCAGCAGCTTAGGAGGGGGCGAGAACTATGGCTACACCTTC
CASSLGGGENYGYTF